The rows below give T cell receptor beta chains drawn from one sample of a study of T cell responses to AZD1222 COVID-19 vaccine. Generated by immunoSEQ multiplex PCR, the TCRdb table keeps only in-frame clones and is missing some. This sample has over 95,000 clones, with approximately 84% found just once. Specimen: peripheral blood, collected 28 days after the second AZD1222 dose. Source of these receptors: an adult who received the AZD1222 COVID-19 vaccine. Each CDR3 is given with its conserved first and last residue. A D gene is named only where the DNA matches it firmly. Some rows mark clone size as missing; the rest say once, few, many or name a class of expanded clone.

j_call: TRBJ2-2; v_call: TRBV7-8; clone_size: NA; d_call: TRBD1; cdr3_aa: CASSLAGTGSGELFF; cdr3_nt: TGTGCCAGCAGCTTAGCGGGGACAGGGAGCGGGGAGCTGTTTTTT
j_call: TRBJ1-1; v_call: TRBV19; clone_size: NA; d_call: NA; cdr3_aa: CASSLGRVGTEAFF; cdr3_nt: TGTGCCAGTAGTCTTGGCAGGGTAGGTACTGAAGCTTTCTTT
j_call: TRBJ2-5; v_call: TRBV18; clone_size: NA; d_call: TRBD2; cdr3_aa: CASSPTGLAGETQYF; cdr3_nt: TGTGCCAGCTCACCAACGGGACTAGCGGGAGAGACCCAGTACTTC
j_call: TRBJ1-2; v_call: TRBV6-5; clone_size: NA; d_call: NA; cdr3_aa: CASSNPPGGYTF; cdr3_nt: TGTGCCAGCAGCAATCCCCCCGGTGGCTACACCTTC
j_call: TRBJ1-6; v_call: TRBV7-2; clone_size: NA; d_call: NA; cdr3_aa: CASSLARQGYSYNSPLHF; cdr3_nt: TGTGCCAGCAGCTTAGCCAGACAAGGGTACTCCTATAATTCACCCCTCCACTTT
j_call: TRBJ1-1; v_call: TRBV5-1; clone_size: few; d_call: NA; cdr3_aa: CASSLRLGMDTEAFF; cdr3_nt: TGCGCCAGCAGCTTGCGACTAGGGATGGACACTGAAGCTTTCTTT
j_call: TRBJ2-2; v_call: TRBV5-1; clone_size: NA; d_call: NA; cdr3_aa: CASSEDAYTGELFF; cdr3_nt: TGCGCCAGCAGCGAGGATGCGTACACCGGGGAGCTGTTTTTT
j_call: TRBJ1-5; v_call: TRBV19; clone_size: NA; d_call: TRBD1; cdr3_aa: CASRATDRGPQHF; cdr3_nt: TGTGCCAGTAGAGCTACCGACAGGGGACCCCAGCATTTT
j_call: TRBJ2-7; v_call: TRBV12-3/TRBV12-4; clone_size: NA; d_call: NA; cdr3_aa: CASSLLPYYEQYF; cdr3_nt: TGTGCCAGCAGTTTACTTCCTTACTACGAGCAGTACTTC
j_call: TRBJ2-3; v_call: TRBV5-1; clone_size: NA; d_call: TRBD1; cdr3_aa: CASSQTGGRDTQYF; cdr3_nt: TGCGCCAGCAGCCAGACAGGGGGTAGGGATACGCAGTATTTT
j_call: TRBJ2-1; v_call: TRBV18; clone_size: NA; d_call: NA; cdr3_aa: CASSPPAGASEQFF; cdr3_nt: TGTGCCAGCTCACCACCGGCAGGGGCCAGCGAGCAGTTCTTC
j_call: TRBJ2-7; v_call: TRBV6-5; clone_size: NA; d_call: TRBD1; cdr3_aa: CASSPGTGVYEQYF; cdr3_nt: TGTGCCAGCAGCCCCGGGACAGGGGTATACGAGCAGTACTTC
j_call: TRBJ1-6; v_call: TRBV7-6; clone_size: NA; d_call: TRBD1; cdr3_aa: CASSLGTGAYNSPLHF; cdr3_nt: TGTGCCAGCAGCTTAGGCACAGGGGCCTATAATTCACCCCTCCACTTT
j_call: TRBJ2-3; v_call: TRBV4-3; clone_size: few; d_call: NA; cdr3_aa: CASSQDRKRGTDTQYF; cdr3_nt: TGCGCCAGCAGCCAAGATCGGAAGCGGGGCACAGATACGCAGTATTTT
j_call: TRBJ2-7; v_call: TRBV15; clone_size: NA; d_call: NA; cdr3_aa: CATSREDRFYPFDEQYF; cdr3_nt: TGTGCCACCAGCAGAGAAGACCGCTTTTATCCTTTCGACGAGCAGTACTTC